This record covers a single T cell receptor beta chain. Sequenced by immunoSEQ multiplex PCR; TCRdb stores in-frame clones only, minus some. The sample holds about 120,000 clones, roughly 86% seen once. The data were obtained in a study of T cell responses to AZD1222 COVID-19 vaccine. The receptor's source is an adult who received the AZD1222 COVID-19 vaccine. The starting material was peripheral blood, obtained 28 days after the second AZD1222 dose.

The CDR3 region has the DNA TGTGCCAGCCGAGAGGGAGGCGGCTACACCTTC. This codes for CASREGGGYTF. The V and J genes are TRBV28 and TRBJ1-2; no firm D call. Trimming removed 8 bases from V and 8 bases from J, with 12 bases in between. This CDR3 contains 11 residues. The germline V gene has CDR1 MDHEN and CDR2 SYDVKM.